Following are 18 T cell receptor beta chains from one sample sequenced in a study of CD8 T cells in ankylosing spondylitis. TCRdb re-called the 5' RACE reads through MiXCR, storing one row per CDR3 protein. The data contain approximately 150,000 distinct CDR3 sequences, 9.8% of them singletons. Material: blood, either unsorted or a sorted T cell fraction (not recorded which). These receptors all come from a female donor with ankylosing spondylitis or in good health (not recorded which).

The V call is TRBV9, the J call TRBJ1-3; D is unresolved. The CDR3 extends over 11 amino acids. Per the germline V gene, CDR1 is SGDLS and CDR2 is YYNGEE. Trimming removed 3 bases at V and 8 bases at J, with 6 bases between. This CDR3 is CASSDDDTIYF. For the CDR3, the DNA is TGTGCCAGCAGCGATGACGACACCATATATTTT.

A few counts support this clonotype. This chain uses TRBV7-9 with TRBJ2-7; TRBD2 agrees at 7 bases. The ends lost 6 bases at V and 0 bases at J; junction bases unmatched: 8. Germline CDR1 and CDR2: SEHNR and FQNEAQ (reference sequence). This CDR3 contains 15 residues. The CDR3 protein is CASSHQGGSSYEQYF. The DNA of the CDR3 is TGTGCCAGCAGTCATCAGGGAGGGAGCTCCTACGAGCAGTACTTC.

Only a few counts were recorded for this clonotype. The rearrangement joins TRBV5-1 to TRBJ2-7, with 10 nucleotides matching TRBD2. Germline values: CDR1 SGHRS, CDR2 YFSETQ. V trimming: 0 bases; J trimming: 0 bases; junction bases outside the gene matches: 12. The CDR3 extends over 19 amino acids. In nucleotides, the CDR3 is TGCGCCAGCAGCTTGGCCTCGATAGCGGGAGGCGCGAGCTCCTACGAGCAGTACTTC. The encoded protein is CASSLASIAGGASSYEQYF.

The V and J genes are TRBV4-3 and TRBJ1-6; D not resolved. The CDR3 has 14 amino acids. CDR1 is LGHNA and CDR2 is YSLEER in the germline V gene. Trimming took 8 bases from V and 10 from J, leaving 18 bases between them. The CDR3 loop reads CASSPEANLSPLHF. The DNA for the CDR3 is TGCGCCAGCTCCCCGGAGGCAAATCTATCACCCCTCCACTTT.

This clonotype has ten or more counts. The chain links TRBV24-1 to TRBJ2-1; D remains ambiguous. Between the trimmed V and J ends, which lost 1 base and 3 bases, there was a span of 9 bases. This CDR3 comprises 15 residues. Germline V gives CDR1 KGHDR, CDR2 SFDVKD. CDR3 in amino acids: CATSDFPSYYNEQFF. CDR3 coding DNA: TGTGCCACCAGTGATTTTCCCAGCTACTACAATGAGCAGTTCTTC.

This clonotype was seen only a few times. The rearrangement joins TRBV15 to TRBJ2-3; 8 bases are a match to TRBD1. V shed 8 bases and J 3 bases; nucleotides not matched to a gene: 7. This CDR3 comprises 14 residues. CDR1 is LNHNV and CDR2 is YYDKDF in the germline V gene (reference sequence). CDR3 nucleotides: TGTGCCACCGGGCAGGGGGCTCGGACAGATACGCAGTATTTT. Its protein product is CATGQGARTDTQYF.

This clonotype was seen only a few times. The chain uses TRBV9 and TRBJ1-5; 7 positions agree with TRBD1. With V trimmed by 0 bases and J by 4 bases, 13 bases remained unmatched. The CDR3 has 18 amino acids. Looked up from germline, CDR1 is SGDLS and CDR2 is YYNGEE. The CDR3 protein is CASSVAGRGTAKNQPQHF. In nucleotides, the CDR3 is TGTGCCAGCAGCGTAGCAGGGAGGGGGACAGCGAAAAATCAGCCCCAGCATTTT. The variable domain in full, with the rest retrieved from reference TRBV9 and TRBJ1-5, is DSGVTQTPKHLITATGQRVTLRCSPRSGDLSVYWYQQSLDQGLQFLIQYYNGEERAKGNILERFSAQQFPDLHSELNLSSLELGDSALYFCASSVAGRGTAKNQPQHFGDGTRLSIL.

This clonotype was observed many times. This chain links TRBV4-3 with TRBJ2-7; 7 bases fit TRBD2. Per germline, CDR1 LGHNA and CDR2 YSLEER. The CDR3 is 15 amino acids. V was pared by 0 bases and J by 4 bases, with 6 bases of the junction left unmatched. The DNA of the CDR3 is TGCGCCAGCAGCCAAGAATGGGGGGGAGTGTACGAGCAGTACTTC. As protein: CASSQEWGGVYEQYF.

V gene TRBV27 combines with J gene TRBJ1-2, with D possibly being TRBD1 (5 bases). This CDR3 has 19 amino acids. CDR1 is MNHEY and CDR2 is SMNVEV in the germline V gene (reference sequence). Trimming took 3 bases from V and 4 from J, leaving 27 bases between them. CDR3 protein: CASSFNPPVLQGRSYGYTF. The DNA for the CDR3 is TGTGCCAGCAGTTTTAACCCCCCCGTTTTGCAGGGCCGCTCCTATGGCTACACCTTC.

There are a few counts of this clonotype. The chain recombines TRBV6-2 or TRBV6-3 with TRBJ2-7; tentatively, D is TRBD2 (6 bases). The germline V and J ends were trimmed by 7 bases and 0 bases, with 13 bases remaining between them. The CDR3 totals 14 residues. The germline V gene has CDR1 MNHEY and CDR2 SVGEGT. CDR3 in amino acids: CASKEGLSSYEQYF. Here the CDR3 DNA reads TGTGCCAGCAAGGAGGGCCTGAGCTCCTACGAGCAGTACTTC.

The chain has TRBV14 and TRBJ2-7, with TRBD2 as a possible D gene (7 bases). The CDR3 consists of 13 residues. V lost 1 base, J lost 5 bases, and 9 bases lay in between. Germline V CDR1 and CDR2: SGHDN, FVKESK. The CDR3 sequence: CASSQGGGHEQYF. CDR3 sequence (DNA): TGTGCCAGCAGCCAAGGGGGGGGGCACGAGCAGTACTTC.

The CDR3 protein is CASGSSLDNEQFF. The DNA of the CDR3 is TGTGCCAGCGGCTCTAGCTTAGACAATGAGCAGTTCTTC. The J gene is TRBJ2-1, the V gene TRBV7-9; D is possibly TRBD2 (5 bases). This CDR3 is built from 13 residues. From germline, CDR1 is SEHNR and CDR2 FQNEAQ (reference sequence). Deletions cut 8 bases from V and 5 bases from J, with 13 bases between.

This sequence joins TRBV27 and TRBJ2-7; 9 bases are a match to TRBD1. Trimming removed 8 bases from V and 3 bases from J; junction bases left unmatched: 11. CDR1 is MNHEY and CDR2 is SMNVEV in the germline V gene (reference sequence). CDR3 length: 15 amino acids. The CDR3 here is CASAGGQGFVYEQYF. The CDR3 DNA reads as TGTGCCAGCGCCGGGGGACAGGGATTTGTCTACGAGCAGTACTTC.

The chain joins TRBV15 to TRBJ1-4; perhaps TRBD1 as D (5 bases). The length of the CDR3 is 16 residues. V gave up 1 base and J gave up 4 bases, with 13 bases separating them. Germline values: CDR1 LNHNV, CDR2 YYDKDF (reference sequence). CDR3 region: CATSRGVGLLNEKLFF. CDR3 nucleotide sequence: TGTGCCACCAGCAGAGGGGTGGGACTGCTTAATGAAAAACTGTTTTTT.

This clonotype was found a few times. The chain combines TRBV7-9 with TRBJ2-7; D is uncertain. The CDR3 consists of 15 residues. CDR1 and CDR2 from the germline V gene are SEHNR and FQNEAQ (reference sequence). V lost 1 base and J lost 1, with 11 bases in between. DNA for the CDR3: TGTGCCAGCAGCTTAGGACTCCAAGATTCCTACGAGCAGTACTTC. It encodes CASSLGLQDSYEQYF.

At least ten counts were recorded for this clonotype. This chain uses TRBV7-6 with TRBJ1-1, with D uncertain. V was cut by 1 base and J by 6 bases, with 12 bases left in between. Per germline, CDR1 SGHVS and CDR2 FNYEAQ. This CDR3 has 14 amino acids. CDR3 protein: CASSLGTVEAEAFF. CDR3 in DNA: TGTGCCAGCAGCTTAGGGACGGTCGAGGCTGAAGCTTTCTTT.

This clonotype showed up just a few times. The chain couples TRBV11-2 to TRBJ2-1, with D perhaps matching TRBD2 (5 bases). Germline V gene lookup returns CDR1 SGHAT and CDR2 FQNNGV. The CDR3 length is 16 residues. Trimming left V 0 bases short and J 0 bases short, with 9 bases between. DNA of the CDR3: TGTGCCAGCAGCTTAGAGTTGGGGAGCTCCTACAATGAGCAGTTCTTC. Protein sequence: CASSLELGSSYNEQFF. The full variable domain, rest sourced from reference TRBV11-2 and TRBJ2-1, is EAGVAQSPRYKIIEKRQSVAFWCNPISGHATLYWYQQILGQGPKLLIQFQNNGVVDDSQLPKDRFSAERLKGVDSTLKIQPAKLEDSAVYLCASSLELGSSYNEQFFGPGTRLTVL.

This clonotype was recorded a few times. The CDR3 DNA is TGCAGTGCTAGAGATCTTATGACCGGGACTAACCCCCTTAGCTCCTACAATGAGCAGTTCTTC. Its protein is CSARDLMTGTNPLSSYNEQFF. The chain couples TRBV20-1 to TRBJ2-1, with TRBD2 matching over 7 bases. The CDR3 spans 21 residues. Germline V gene lookup returns CDR1 DFQATT and CDR2 SNEGSKA (reference sequence). J was trimmed by 0 bases and V by 0 bases; bases with no gene match: 20.